The present T cell receptor beta chain was sequenced within a study of identical twins. Via MiXCR, TCRdb re-called the 5' RACE reads, giving one row per CDR3 protein. The table lists roughly 190,000 distinct CDR3 sequences, roughly 15% of them singletons, with 35% to 45% in the top ten. Findings and caveats of the study: Abundant cord blood beta clonotypes carried fewer insertions; memory repertoires showed none. The models systematically underestimated how much out-of-frame TCR alpha was shared in monozygotic twins.

This clonotype was picked up a small number of times. What it recognizes is unknown. Germline V gene lookup returns CDR1 SGHRS and CDR2 YFSETQ. CDR3 size: 14 residues. V was shortened by 0 bases and J by 7 bases, with 11 bases between the two germline ends. Another study also made use of these data, one on T cells expressing NK-cell markers. As reported in that work: Sequencing covered eight donors, seven HCMV-seropositive and one seronegative. Sorting in several experiments was restricted by an anti-gamma-delta TCR antibody to alpha-beta TCR T cells.

The chain links TRBV5-1 to TRBJ1-3; the D is unclear. The specimen sequenced was CD8+ T cells sorted from blood. This clonotype originated in a woman in her late teens or twenties in good health. CDR3 coding DNA: TGCGCCAGCAGCTTGGGTGAGCTTCGTAACACCATATATTTT. This gives the protein CASSLGELRNTIYF.